Listed here are 2 T cell receptor beta chains from one sample, sequenced in a study of CD8+CD57+ T cells in acquired aplastic anemia. It was genomic DNA that served as the template for profiling TCR beta VDJ and CDR3. TCRdb itself ran the reads through MiXCR, one entry per CDR3 protein. This repertoire shows approximately 32,000 distinct CDR3 sequences, under 80% found once; its top ten account for approximately 22%. Input material: sorted CD4+, CD8+, or CD8+CD57+ T cells (not recorded which) from PBMCs. All receptors come from a human donor in good health, serving as a control.

The chain couples TRBV11-2 to TRBJ2-3; 7 positions match TRBD2. The CDR3 spans 16 residues. Trimming took 5 bases from V and 1 from J; bases not matched to a gene: 9. Germline V gene sequence: CDR1 SGHAT, CDR2 FQNNGV. CDR3 residues: CASSTGGAGGTDTQYF. CDR3 DNA: TGTGCCAGCAGCACAGGAGGGGCGGGGGGCACAGATACGCAGTATTTT.

This chain uses TRBV2 with TRBJ2-5, with TRBD2 matching over 10 bases. Per the germline V gene, CDR1 is SNHLY and CDR2 is FYNNEI. V was clipped by 3 bases and J by 3 bases; unmatched bases: 7. The CDR3 consists of 16 residues. The CDR3 loop is CASSDLAGALEETQYF. CDR3 DNA sequence: TGTGCCAGCAGTGATCTAGCGGGGGCCCTCGAAGAGACCCAGTACTTC.